Listed here is a single TCR beta chain. Antigen specificity is unknown. Only in-frame clones appear in the TCRdb table, and some are missing; sequencing was by immunoSEQ multiplex PCR. This table has around 2,000,000 clones, just under 95% appearing once. The CDR3 contains 15 residues. CDR1 and CDR2 from the germline V gene are SGHDT and YYEEEE. The V end was cut by 0 bases, the J end by 5 bases, with 12 bases between. Terminally differentiated effector memory CD45RA+ cells were excluded by CCR7 positive selection of CD45RO-negative cells. This sample was taken from a study of shared clonotypes between healthy human individuals. Findings and caveats of the study: The sampled material consisted only of blood, and tissue repertoires are likely to differ. Clonotype sharing levels among donors were expected to vary with sequencing depth. Incompleteness in sorted-subset sequencing, despite large depth, was shown by rarefaction.

The sequencing input was naive CD8+ T cells sorted from blood. This clonotype originated in a young man in good health. The gene calls are TRBV5-6 and TRBJ2-1; no firm D call. The CDR3 nucleotides read TGTGCCAGCAGCTTGGAGTTAGCCTTCGACAATGAGCAGTTCTTC. Translation gives CASSLELAFDNEQFF.